This T cell receptor (beta chain) was sequenced in a study of naive and memory T cell subsets. Per the germline V gene, CDR1 is LGHNA and CDR2 is YSLEER. This CDR3 is 14 amino acids long. Unmatched junction bases numbered 4, after V lost 3 bases and J lost 5 bases. In its sample, this clonotype was seen many times. The antigen is undetermined. An equimolar mix of two oligonucleotides served as the beta constant-region primer for TRBC1 and TRBC2. The ligated cDNA underwent four PCR rounds using SP2 and nested alpha and beta constant-region primers. Using its own MiXCR run on the UMI-ligation and nested PCR reads, TCRdb lists one record per CDR3 protein. The sample shows approximately 80,000 distinct CDR3 sequences, 9% to 9.5% of them seen only once. Whole-study findings and limits: No ground truth validated the naive and memory repertoire findings.

This receptor was taken from a human donor in good health. Sequenced: naive CD8+ T cells from blood. The V gene is TRBV4-3, the J gene TRBJ2-7; 10 nucleotides line up with TRBD2. CDR3 residues: CASSHSSGSHEQYF. In nucleotides, the CDR3 is TGCGCCAGCAGCCACTCTAGCGGGAGCCACGAGCAGTACTTC.